These 31 T cell receptor beta chains originate from one sample sequenced in a study of T cells in Graves' hyperthyroidism and ophthalmopathy (dated by TCRdb to the late 2010s). Library preparation used multiplex PCR. The sequencing machine was an Illumina HiSeq 2000. The TCR beta CDR3 regions were amplified from the RNA transcripts. The TCR CDR3 was subjected to a first round of RT-PCR using the HTBI primer set and the Qiagen OneStep RT-PCR kit. TCRdb's own reprocessing of the public reads used fastp at Q25 and MiXCR and kept productive beta chains. Records with the same CDR3 protein are collapsed into one entry carrying the most frequent genes and DNA. The sample includes some 760,000 distinct CDR3 sequences, with 12% to 15% observed a single time. 9.5% to 13% of the sample rests with the top ten. Specimen: blood. These receptors were taken from a woman aged 18-29 years with Graves' hyperthyroidism.

This clonotype was picked up many times. As DNA, the CDR3 is TGTGCCAGCAGCCAATCCCCCTGGCAGCGCTACGAGCAGTACTTC. Residues: CASSQSPWQRYEQYF. The chain couples TRBV3-1 to TRBJ2-7; D unclear. Germline CDR1 LGHDT, CDR2 YNNKEL (reference sequence). V dropped 2 bases and J dropped 3 bases, with 14 bases sitting between them. The CDR3 runs to 15 residues.

The chain employs TRBV4-1 and TRBJ2-3; TRBD2 aligns across 9 bases. The V gene's germline CDR1 is MGHRA and CDR2 YSYEKL. This CDR3 has 17 amino acids. With 4 bases clipped from V and 2 bases from J, the junction kept 10 bases outside the gene matches. The chain's CDR3 is CASSPPGTSSATDTQYF. The CDR3 DNA follows: TGCGCCAGCAGCCCACCCGGGACTAGCTCTGCCACAGATACGCAGTATTTT.

The J gene is TRBJ2-1, the V gene TRBV11-2, with D perhaps TRBD2 (5 bases). Germline lookup yields CDR1 SGHAT and CDR2 FQNNGV. With 3 bases removed from V and 8 bases from J, the gap between germline ends came to 8 bases. This CDR3 contains 12 residues. CDR3 sequence: CASSFNSDEQFF. The CDR3 DNA sequence: TGTGCCAGCAGCTTCAATAGCGATGAGCAGTTCTTC.

This clonotype was seen many times. This rearrangement joins TRBV11-2 to TRBJ2-2; D is perhaps TRBD2 (5 bases). Trimming took 3 bases from V and 7 from J, leaving 6 bases between them. This CDR3 contains 12 residues. Germline lookup yields CDR1 SGHAT and CDR2 FQNNGV. The CDR3 DNA sequence: TGTGCCAGCAGCTTCGGAGGCGGGGAGCTGTTTTTT. Amino acid sequence: CASSFGGGELFF.

In its sample, this clonotype was seen a few times. At one end the junction does not follow the germline gene, possibly because of a read error. The chain recombines TRBV6-2 or TRBV6-3 with TRBJ1-5; 10 bases line up with TRBD1. The CDR3 consists of 15 residues. Looked up from germline, CDR1 is MNHEY and CDR2 is SVGEGT. In DNA form, the CDR3 reads TGTGCCAGCGGTTACGGGACAGGGGTCAATCAGCCCCAGCATTTT. Its translation is CASGYGTGVNQPQHF.

This clonotype turned up a few times. The rearrangement links TRBV29-1 to TRBJ1-1; no clear D gene. Germline CDR1 and CDR2: SQVTM and ANQGSEA. Trimming took off 4 bases at V and 1 base at J, with 10 bases between the two ends. CDR3 length: 13 amino acids. The CDR3 DNA is TGCAGCGTTGCAACCCTGACGAACACTGAAGCTTTCTTT. Translated: CSVATLTNTEAFF.

This clonotype showed up just a few times. This rearrangement joins TRBV5-5 to TRBJ2-7; possible D gene TRBD1, 5 bases. V dropped 7 bases and J dropped 3 bases, with 17 bases sitting between them. The CDR3 is 14 amino acids. Looked up from germline, CDR1 is SGHKS and CDR2 is YYEKEE (reference sequence). DNA of the CDR3: TGTGCCAGCTGGGGCCCTTTCAAGGGCTACGAGCAGTACTTC. It yields the protein CASWGPFKGYEQYF.

This rearrangement joins TRBV7-9 to TRBJ2-5, with 7 bases that match TRBD1. Germline V gives CDR1 SEHNR, CDR2 FQNEAQ (reference sequence). The CDR3 is 13 residues long. V gave up 7 bases and J gave up 4 bases; unmatched junction bases: 6. The CDR3 spells CASNRGDRETQYF. DNA for the CDR3: TGTGCCAGCAACAGGGGAGATAGAGAGACCCAGTACTTC.

This chain joins TRBV7-8 and TRBJ2-1; D remains ambiguous. CDR1 SGHVS and CDR2 FQNEAQ come from the germline V gene. Trimming shortened V by 2 bases and J by 10 bases, and 18 bases separated the two germline ends. The CDR3 runs 15 residues. CDR3 loop: CASSLFAWRLDEQFF. For the CDR3, the DNA is TGTGCCAGCAGCTTATTTGCGTGGCGTCTTGACGAGCAGTTCTTC.

This clonotype was recorded at least ten times. V and J are TRBV27 and TRBJ2-7; 14 positions match TRBD2. V was pared by 4 bases and J by 4 bases, with 6 bases of the junction left unmatched. The CDR3 has 16 amino acids. CDR1 is MNHEY and CDR2 is SMNVEV in the germline V gene (reference sequence). CDR3 sequence: CASSYTGTSGSYEQYF. CDR3 nucleotides: TGTGCCAGCAGTTACACCGGGACTAGCGGGAGTTACGAGCAGTACTTC.

To note about this clonotype: Given a much more abundant clone one base away, this may be a read error. The V gene is TRBV7-9, the J gene TRBJ2-7; D is perhaps TRBD2 (7 bases). The germline V and J ends were trimmed by 7 bases and 3 bases, with 19 bases remaining between them. Germline loops: CDR1 SEHNR, CDR2 FQNEAQ (reference sequence). The CDR3 contains 15 residues. CDR3 in DNA: TGTGCCAGCAACCAAGAACAGGGAGGGGGCTACGAGCAGTACTTC. Translating gives CASNQEQGGGYEQYF.

This clonotype occurred many times. This chain uses TRBV28 with TRBJ2-7; 8 positions agree with TRBD1. This CDR3 region has 16 residues. Per the germline V gene, CDR1 is MDHEN and CDR2 is SYDVKM. V trimming: 5 bases; J trimming: 3 bases; junction bases outside the gene matches: 12. This CDR3 is CASSPILGQGVYEQYF. CDR3 nucleotide sequence: TGTGCCAGCAGTCCTATTCTCGGACAGGGCGTCTACGAGCAGTACTTC.

This clonotype was observed a few times. The chain employs TRBV4-1 and TRBJ2-2; D is uncertain. Germline lookup yields CDR1 MGHRA and CDR2 YSYEKL. The CDR3 loop spans 14 amino acids. The germline V and J ends were trimmed by 1 base and 3 bases, with 6 bases remaining between them. The CDR3: CASSQGSDTGELFF. The CDR3 nucleotides read TGCGCCAGCAGCCAAGGCTCAGACACCGGGGAGCTGTTTTTT.

This clonotype was seen many times. The CDR3 region is CASSLGGSRGSYEQYF. DNA of the CDR3: TGTGCCAGCAGCTTAGGGGGGAGCAGGGGCTCCTACGAGCAGTACTTC. The chain recombines TRBV7-9 with TRBJ2-7; tentatively, D is TRBD1 (6 bases). Germline V gene sequence: CDR1 SEHNR, CDR2 FQNEAQ (reference sequence). The V and J ends lost 1 base and 0 bases respectively, with 13 bases between them. This CDR3 contains 16 residues.

The sample holds many counts of this clonotype. V is TRBV15 and J is TRBJ1-2; D call uncertain. Germline V lookup: CDR1 LNHNV, CDR2 YYDKDF (reference sequence). This CDR3 contains 16 residues. Trimming stripped 0 bases from V and 5 bases from J, with 16 bases between. The CDR3 loop is CATSRDFRRPLYGYTF. The CDR3 bases are TGTGCCACCAGCAGAGACTTCAGGAGACCTTTATATGGCTACACCTTC. The full variable domain, its missing parts supplied by reference TRBV15 and TRBJ1-2, is DAMVIQNPRYQVTQFGKPVTLSCSQTLNHNVMYWYQQKSSQAPKLLFHYYDKDFNNEADTPDNFQSRRPNTSFCFLDIRSPGLGDTAMYLCATSRDFRRPLYGYTFGSGTRLTVV.

At least ten counts were recorded for this clonotype. The chain links TRBV18 to TRBJ1-3; possibly TRBD1 for D (5 bases). Deletions cut 1 base from V and 2 bases from J, with 9 bases between. The CDR3 is made up of 15 amino acids. CDR1 and CDR2 (germline): KGHSH, LQKENI. CDR3 DNA sequence: TGTGCCAGCTCACCACAAGGAGGGGCTGGAAACACCATATATTTT. It encodes CASSPQGGAGNTIYF. The complete variable domain, with remaining parts taken from reference TRBV18 and TRBJ1-3, reads NAGVMQNPRHLVRRRGQEARLRCSPMKGHSHVYWYRQLPEEGLKFMVYLQKENIIDESGMPKERFSAEFPKEGPSILRIQQVVRGDSAAYFCASSPQGGAGNTIYFGEGSWLTVV.

This clonotype was seen more than once but under ten times. The chain recombines TRBV7-3 with TRBJ2-2, with 14 bases identical to TRBD2. V shed 4 bases and J 6 bases; nucleotides not matched to a gene: 10. Looked up from germline, CDR1 is SGHTA and CDR2 is FQGTGA. This CDR3 contains 18 residues. CDR3 residues: CASSSRGLAGDSAGELFF. In nucleotides, the CDR3 is TGTGCCAGCAGCTCAAGGGGACTAGCGGGAGATAGCGCCGGGGAGCTGTTTTTT.

Notes on this clonotype: A much larger clone differs by one base, so this may be a read error. This chain uses TRBV6-5 with TRBJ1-1, with TRBD1 as a possible D gene (5 bases). V dropped 0 bases and J dropped 1 base, with 12 bases sitting between them. Germline lookup yields CDR1 MNHEY and CDR2 SVGAGI. This CDR3 comprises 16 residues. CDR3 residues: CASSYSGGAPNTEAFF. As DNA, the CDR3 is TGTGCCAGCAGTTACTCCGGAGGGGCTCCGAACACTGAAGCTTTCTTT.

In its sample, this clonotype was seen many times. The chain has TRBV20-1 and TRBJ2-1; D gene uncertain. The CDR3 contains 13 residues. Germline CDR1 is DFQATT and CDR2 is SNEGSKA (reference sequence). The germline V and J ends were trimmed by 7 bases and 7 bases, with 17 bases remaining between them. CDR3 bases: TGCAGTGTTCCTCAAGCTAGTTTGAATGAGCAGTTCTTC. This encodes CSVPQASLNEQFF.

The chain couples TRBV12-3 or TRBV12-4 to TRBJ1-6; no definite D call. Trimming left V 1 base short and J 6 bases short, with 7 bases between. The CDR3 consists of 14 residues. The CDR3 bases are TGTGCCAGCAGTTTAGGGGTCTTTAATTCACCCCTCCACTTT. It specifies CASSLGVFNSPLHF.

This clonotype has a count of ten or more. V gene TRBV18 combines with J gene TRBJ2-4; 8 nucleotides align to TRBD2. CDR1 is KGHSH and CDR2 is LQKENI in the germline V gene. Losses at the gene ends were 3 bases for V and 11 bases for J; bases not matched to a gene: 9. The CDR3 totals 14 residues. CDR3 sequence: CASSPSGTSSFQYF. The CDR3 DNA follows: TGTGCCAGCTCACCTTCCGGGACTAGTTCTTTTCAGTACTTC.

This clonotype was observed many times. V is TRBV5-6 and J is TRBJ1-4; D gene uncertain. The CDR3 is 14 amino acids. Germline CDR1 is SGHDT and CDR2 is YYEEEE. The ends were cut back, 2 bases at V and 0 bases at J, with 5 bases in the middle. The CDR3 bases are TGTGCCAGCAGCTTATTTTCAACTAATGAAAAACTGTTTTTT. Translated: CASSLFSTNEKLFF.

The table lists this clonotype with a few counts. This rearrangement joins TRBV29-1 to TRBJ1-1, with unresolved D. CDR1 and CDR2 (germline): SQVTM, ANQGSEA. CDR3 size: 13 residues. Trimming cost V 7 bases and J 0 bases, with 12 bases left between them. DNA for the CDR3: TGCAGCGGGCAGGAGTTAATGAACACTGAAGCTTTCTTT. Translated, it gives CSGQELMNTEAFF.

The table lists this clonotype with many counts. The genes are TRBV7-6 and TRBJ2-7; 8 nucleotides agree with TRBD1. The CDR3 runs 13 residues. The germline V gene has CDR1 SGHVS and CDR2 FNYEAQ. V shed 5 bases and J 5 bases; nucleotides not matched to a gene: 5. The CDR3 is CASSLTGDHEQYF. The CDR3 DNA reads as TGTGCCAGCAGCCTGACAGGGGACCACGAGCAGTACTTC.

This clonotype was seen a handful of times. The chain uses TRBV28 and TRBJ2-5, with D perhaps matching TRBD1 or TRBD2 (5 bases each). The V gene lost 6 bases and the J gene lost 2 bases, with 16 bases spanning the gap. Germline values: CDR1 MDHEN, CDR2 SYDVKM. CDR3 length equals 15 residues. The CDR3 DNA sequence: TGTGCCAGCAGCTGGATCCCGGGACGGCAAGAGACCCAGTACTTC. Its protein is CASSWIPGRQETQYF.

This clonotype was seen at least ten times. The gene calls are TRBV18 and TRBJ1-2; D is unresolved. This CDR3 comprises 12 residues. CDR1 and CDR2 from the germline V gene are KGHSH and LQKENI. Trimming took off 5 bases at V and 4 bases at J, with 8 bases between the two ends. Written as DNA, the CDR3 is TGTGCCAGCTCAAGCCCATCCTATGGCTACACCTTC. As protein: CASSSPSYGYTF.

This clonotype was detected only a few times. This chain joins TRBV28 and TRBJ2-7; D uncertain. Germline CDR1 reads MDHEN; CDR2 reads SYDVKM. The CDR3 runs to 14 residues. Trimming took 5 bases from V and 2 from J, leaving 13 bases between them. The CDR3 sequence is CASSGLVDPYEQYF. CDR3 nucleotides: TGTGCCAGCAGTGGGCTAGTGGACCCCTACGAGCAGTACTTC. The complete variable domain, with remaining parts taken from reference TRBV28 and TRBJ2-7, reads DVKVTQSSRYLVKRTGEKVFLECVQDMDHENMFWYRQDPGLGLRLIYFSYDVKMKEKGDIPEGYSVSREKKERFSLILESASTNQTSMYLCASSGLVDPYEQYFGPGTRLTVT.

V and J are TRBV14 and TRBJ2-1; D is possibly TRBD1 or TRBD2 (5 bases each). Looked up from germline, CDR1 is SGHDN and CDR2 is FVKESK. The CDR3 spans 15 residues. Trimming removed 4 bases at V and 9 bases at J, with 19 bases between. The CDR3 reads CASSLPDLPRGEQFF. The CDR3 region has the DNA TGTGCCAGCAGCCTACCTGATCTTCCGAGGGGTGAGCAGTTCTTC. Supplemented by reference TRBV14 and TRBJ2-1, the full variable domain reads EAGVTQFPSHSVIEKGQTVTLRCDPISGHDNLYWYRRVMGKEIKFLLHFVKESKQDESGMPNNRFLAERTGGTYSTLKVQPAELEDSGVYFCASSLPDLPRGEQFFGPGTRLTVL.

In its sample, this clonotype was seen a few times. The chain combines TRBV28 with TRBJ2-3, with D possibly TRBD1 on 5 matching bases. Germline values: CDR1 MDHEN, CDR2 SYDVKM. The V gene lost 7 bases and the J gene lost 4 bases, with 15 bases spanning the gap. The CDR3 sequence is 14 residues long. Here the CDR3 reads CASTQIGVADTQYF. CDR3 bases: TGTGCCAGCACCCAAATAGGGGTGGCAGATACGCAGTATTTT.

In this sample, this clonotype turned up many times. The V call is TRBV20-1, the J call TRBJ1-2; D not resolved. In germline, CDR1 is DFQATT, CDR2 SNEGSKA (reference sequence). The CDR3 is made up of 16 amino acids. Trimming stripped 6 bases from V and 7 bases from J, with 27 bases between. The CDR3 reads CSAPSWVAQPGFGYTF. The CDR3 DNA sequence: TGCAGTGCCCCTAGCTGGGTTGCCCAACCGGGGTTTGGCTACACCTTC.

This clonotype was seen at least ten times. The J gene is TRBJ2-2, the V gene TRBV6-1; TRBD1 might be the D (5 bases). Germline CDR1 is MNHNS and CDR2 is SASEGT. The ends were cut back, 5 bases at V and 0 bases at J, with 10 bases in the middle. CDR3 length: 15 amino acids. The CDR3 coding sequence is TGTGCCAGCAGTTGGACACCCTCGAACACCGGGGAGCTGTTTTTT. Amino acids: CASSWTPSNTGELFF.